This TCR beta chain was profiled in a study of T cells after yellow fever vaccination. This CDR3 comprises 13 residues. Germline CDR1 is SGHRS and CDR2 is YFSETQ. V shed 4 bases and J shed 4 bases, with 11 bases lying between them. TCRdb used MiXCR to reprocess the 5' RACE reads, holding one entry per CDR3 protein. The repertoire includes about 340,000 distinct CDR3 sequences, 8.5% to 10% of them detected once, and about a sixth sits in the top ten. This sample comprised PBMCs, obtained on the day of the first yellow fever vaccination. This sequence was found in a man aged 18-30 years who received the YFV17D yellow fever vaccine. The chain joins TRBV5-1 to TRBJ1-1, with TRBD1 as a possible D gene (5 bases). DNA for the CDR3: TGCGCCAGCAGCGCGGACACCGGCACTGAAGCTTTCTTT. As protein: CASSADTGTEAFF.